The clone carrying this T cell receptor beta chain appeared a few times. The source of the sample is a study of blood T cell repertoires in COVID-19. Background on the study: Italy, Spain and the United States were the sources of the convalescent and acute COVID-19 samples.

CDR1 is SGHNT and CDR2 is YYREEE in the germline V gene (reference sequence). The CDR3 loop spans 15 amino acids. Trimming took off 4 bases at V and 0 bases at J, with 13 bases between the two ends. Using immunoSEQ multiplex PCR, the repertoire was profiled, and TCRdb retains in-frame clones only, with some absent. This table has 70,000 or so clones, around 74% appearing once. The genes are TRBV5-4 and TRBJ1-1; D is unresolved. The TCR sequence derives from a man between 65 and 79 years old with acute or convalescent COVID-19. Sequencing used peripheral blood. CDR3: CASSLQAPLNTEAFF. The CDR3 bases are TGTGCCAGCAGCCTCCAAGCCCCCCTGAACACTGAAGCTTTCTTT.